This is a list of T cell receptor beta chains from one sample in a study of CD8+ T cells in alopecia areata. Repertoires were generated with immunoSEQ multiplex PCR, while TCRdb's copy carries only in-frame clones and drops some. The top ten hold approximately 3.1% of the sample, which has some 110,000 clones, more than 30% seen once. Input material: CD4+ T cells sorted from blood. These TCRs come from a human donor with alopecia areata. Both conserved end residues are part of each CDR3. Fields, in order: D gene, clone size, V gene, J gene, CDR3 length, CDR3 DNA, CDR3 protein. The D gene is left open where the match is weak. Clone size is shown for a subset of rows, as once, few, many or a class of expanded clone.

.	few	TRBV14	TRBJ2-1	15	TGTGCCAGCAGCCAAGTGGGGAGGTCCCACAATGAGCAGTTCTTC	CASSQVGRSHNEQFF
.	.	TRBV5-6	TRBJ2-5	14	TGTGCCAGCAGTTATTTAGGGCCCCAAGAGACCCAGTACTTC	CASSYLGPQETQYF
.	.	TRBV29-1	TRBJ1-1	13	TGCAGCGTTGAGGAGGTGACGGTCACTGAAGCTTTCTTT	CSVEEVTVTEAFF
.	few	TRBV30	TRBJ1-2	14	TGTGCCTGGAGTGTGCCCCCCCGCTGGGGTGGCTACACCTTC	CAWSVPPRWGGYTF
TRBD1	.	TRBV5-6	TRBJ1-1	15	TGTGCCAGCAGCGGAACCGGGACAGGGAACACTGAAGCTTTCTTT	CASSGTGTGNTEAFF
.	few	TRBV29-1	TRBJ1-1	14	TGCAGTTTGGTCGGGCCGGCTTTAGGCACTGAAGCTTTCTTT	CSLVGPALGTEAFF
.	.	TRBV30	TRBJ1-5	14	TGTGCCTGGAGTGCCCCCCCCAGGGGCCAGCCCCAGCATTTT	CAWSAPPRGQPQHF
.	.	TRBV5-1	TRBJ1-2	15	TGCGCCAGCAGCCGCCTCGCGCCCGGAAACTATGGCTACACCTTC	CASSRLAPGNYGYTF
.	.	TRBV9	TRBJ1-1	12	TGTGCCAGCAGCAATATGAACACTGAAGCTTTCTTT	CASSNMNTEAFF
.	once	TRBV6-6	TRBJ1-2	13	TGTGCCAGCAGTCGCCCGGGGGACTATGGCTACACCTTC	CASSRPGDYGYTF
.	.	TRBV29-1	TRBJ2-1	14	TGCAGCGTTGAAAGGCTTCCTGGATTCGAGGAGCAGTTCTTC	CSVERLPGFEEQFF
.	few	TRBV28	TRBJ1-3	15	TGTGCCAGCAGCTTTACCCAAAGCCCAGGAAACACCATATATTTT	CASSFTQSPGNTIYF
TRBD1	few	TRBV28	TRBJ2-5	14	TGTGCCAGCAGTTTCCGCAGGGGGCTCGAGACCCAGTACTTC	CASSFRRGLETQYF
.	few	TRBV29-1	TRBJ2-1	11	TGCAGCGTCGCGCCCCCGGCTGAGCAGTTCTTC	CSVAPPAEQFF
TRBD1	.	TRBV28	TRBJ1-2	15	TGTGCCAGCAGCCAGAGGGACAGGGCAGACTATGGCTACACCTTC	CASSQRDRADYGYTF
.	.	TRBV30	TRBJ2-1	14	TGTGCCTGGGGTCCGGGACTTACCTACAATGAGCAGTTCTTC	CAWGPGLTYNEQFF
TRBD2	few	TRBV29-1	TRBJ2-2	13	TGCAGCGCCGGTAGCGGGGGCGGCGGGGAGCTGTTTTTT	CSAGSGGGGELFF